This T cell receptor (beta chain) was profiled in a study of shared clonotypes between healthy human individuals. This CDR3 comprises 15 residues. The germline CDR1 and CDR2 sequences are SGHAT and FQNNGV. Losses at the gene ends were 0 bases for V and 6 bases for J; bases not matched to a gene: 6. It was around 300 ng DNA, roughly 30,000 T cell genomes, that went into each replicate PCR of unsorted PBMC. The sequenced material, unsorted PBMC DNA, was run on ten immunoSEQ deep assay plates. Repertoires were generated with immunoSEQ multiplex PCR, while TCRdb's copy carries only in-frame clones and drops some. The sample yields about 510,000 clones, approximately 85% seen once.

V is TRBV11-2 and J is TRBJ2-7; 9 bases are a match to TRBD2. Sample: PBMCs. The clonotype originates from a woman between 35 and 50 years old in good health. Some clones in this sample may be carry-over from other donors' samples. CDR3 in amino acids: CASSLDLAGRSEQYF. CDR3 DNA: TGTGCCAGCAGCTTAGACCTAGCGGGAAGGTCCGAGCAGTACTTC. The variable domain in full, with the rest retrieved from reference TRBV11-2 and TRBJ2-7, is EAGVAQSPRYKIIEKRQSVAFWCNPISGHATLYWYQQILGQGPKLLIQFQNNGVVDDSQLPKDRFSAERLKGVDSTLKIQPAKLEDSAVYLCASSLDLAGRSEQYFGPGTRLTVT.